A selection of T cell receptor beta chains follows, all from one sample in a study of Ad26.COV2.S vaccination and SARS-CoV-2 variants. Generated by immunoSEQ multiplex PCR, the TCRdb table keeps only in-frame clones and is missing some. The data show 440,000 or so clones, 90% seen once. Specimen: peripheral blood, collected in a trial of Ad26.COV2.S vaccine versus placebo. Receptor source: a person aged 18 to 65 who received the Ad26.COV2.S COVID-19 vaccine or a placebo. The CDR3 runs from the conserved cysteine through the conserved F or W. The order of the fields is D gene, V gene, clone size, J gene, CDR3 protein, CDR3 DNA. D genes are given only for firm matches. Rows may omit the clone size; those that give it use once, few, many or a size class.

d_gene: TRBD2; v_gene: TRBV19; abundance: NA; j_gene: TRBJ2-2; CDR3aa: CASTASGRGTGELFF; CDR3nt: TGTGCCAGTACGGCTAGCGGGAGGGGGACCGGGGAGCTGTTTTTT
d_gene: NA; v_gene: TRBV12-3/TRBV12-4; abundance: once; j_gene: TRBJ2-1; CDR3aa: CASSGRVGVEQFF; CDR3nt: TGTGCCAGCAGTGGCAGGGTAGGGGTTGAGCAGTTCTTC
d_gene: NA; v_gene: TRBV7-2; abundance: NA; j_gene: TRBJ2-3; CDR3aa: CASSLNGPGVQYF; CDR3nt: TGTGCCAGCAGCTTAAACGGCCCGGGCGTGCAGTATTTT
d_gene: NA; v_gene: TRBV6-6; abundance: NA; j_gene: TRBJ2-3; CDR3aa: CASTSGARLDTQYF; CDR3nt: TGTGCCAGCACCTCCGGGGCGCGGCTGGATACGCAGTATTTT
d_gene: NA; v_gene: TRBV29-1; abundance: NA; j_gene: TRBJ2-1; CDR3aa: CSVEEGYEQFF; CDR3nt: TGCAGCGTTGAGGAGGGCTATGAGCAGTTCTTC
d_gene: NA; v_gene: TRBV11-2; abundance: NA; j_gene: TRBJ2-3; CDR3aa: CASSLDRGSGGNTQYF; CDR3nt: TGTGCCAGCAGCTTAGATCGGGGTAGCGGCGGGAATACGCAGTATTTT
d_gene: TRBD1; v_gene: TRBV25-1; abundance: once; j_gene: TRBJ1-6; CDR3aa: CASSGDRVLSYNSPLHF; CDR3nt: TGTGCCAGCAGTGGGGACAGGGTCCTCTCCTATAATTCACCCCTCCACTTT
d_gene: NA; v_gene: TRBV7-2; abundance: NA; j_gene: TRBJ1-3; CDR3aa: CASSPDLVGNTIYF; CDR3nt: TGTGCCAGCAGTCCTGATTTAGTTGGAAACACCATATATTTT
d_gene: TRBD1; v_gene: TRBV5-6; abundance: NA; j_gene: TRBJ2-1; CDR3aa: CASSWGTGGSEQFF; CDR3nt: TGTGCCAGCAGCTGGGGGACAGGGGGCAGTGAGCAGTTCTTC
d_gene: NA; v_gene: TRBV6-5; abundance: NA; j_gene: TRBJ2-5; CDR3aa: CASSRTTAQETQYF; CDR3nt: TGTGCCAGCAGCCGCACGACAGCCCAAGAGACCCAGTACTTC
d_gene: NA; v_gene: TRBV28; abundance: NA; j_gene: TRBJ2-2; CDR3aa: CASSFIGTRTGELFF; CDR3nt: TGTGCCAGCAGTTTTATAGGGACTCGTACCGGGGAGCTGTTTTTT
d_gene: TRBD1; v_gene: TRBV13; abundance: NA; j_gene: TRBJ1-1; CDR3aa: CASSLGRGRMNTEAFF; CDR3nt: TGTGCCAGCAGCTTAGGCAGGGGGCGTATGAACACTGAAGCTTTCTTT
d_gene: TRBD1; v_gene: TRBV7-9; abundance: NA; j_gene: TRBJ1-2; CDR3aa: CASSLWFLRQGVYGYTF; CDR3nt: TGTGCCAGCAGCTTATGGTTCTTACGACAGGGGGTCTATGGCTACACCTTC
d_gene: NA; v_gene: TRBV4-1; abundance: NA; j_gene: TRBJ1-5; CDR3aa: CASSQDWGNQPQHF; CDR3nt: TGCGCCAGCAGCCAAGATTGGGGTAATCAGCCCCAGCATTTT
d_gene: TRBD2; v_gene: TRBV19; abundance: NA; j_gene: TRBJ2-7; CDR3aa: CASRRGLADSEQYF; CDR3nt: TGTGCCAGTCGGCGGGGACTAGCGGACTCTGAGCAGTACTTC
d_gene: NA; v_gene: TRBV13; abundance: NA; j_gene: TRBJ1-2; CDR3aa: CASSPTGGDNFDYTF; CDR3nt: TGTGCCAGCAGCCCCACGGGGGGGGATAACTTCGACTACACCTTC
d_gene: NA; v_gene: TRBV19; abundance: NA; j_gene: TRBJ1-3; CDR3aa: CASSPDLSSGNTIYF; CDR3nt: TGTGCCAGTAGTCCGGACCTAAGCTCTGGAAACACCATATATTTT
d_gene: NA; v_gene: TRBV7-3; abundance: NA; j_gene: TRBJ1-3; CDR3aa: CASSLYLGNTIYF; CDR3nt: TGTGCCAGCAGCTTATATCTGGGAAACACCATATATTTT
d_gene: TRBD1; v_gene: TRBV28; abundance: NA; j_gene: TRBJ2-7; CDR3aa: CASSPGTGGPHEQYF; CDR3nt: TGTGCCAGCAGTCCGGGGACAGGGGGTCCCCACGAGCAGTACTTC
d_gene: TRBD1; v_gene: TRBV6-2/TRBV6-3; abundance: NA; j_gene: TRBJ1-2; CDR3aa: CASSLDRGANYGYTF; CDR3nt: TGTGCCAGCAGCCTCGACAGGGGTGCTAACTATGGCTACACCTTC
d_gene: TRBD1; v_gene: TRBV18; abundance: NA; j_gene: TRBJ1-5; CDR3aa: CASSPTGISNQPQHF; CDR3nt: TGTGCCAGCTCACCGACAGGGATCAGCAATCAGCCCCAGCATTTT
d_gene: TRBD2; v_gene: TRBV9; abundance: NA; j_gene: TRBJ2-3; CDR3aa: CASSGTSGITQYF; CDR3nt: TGTGCCAGCAGCGGGACTAGCGGGATTACGCAGTATTTT